Listed here are 3 T cell receptor beta chains from one sample, sequenced in a study of tumor-infiltrating lymphocytes in primary liver carcinoma. A primer matching the constant region was used to make TCR beta cDNA from approximately 0.45 ug of total RNA. Slightly modified ARM-PCR served as the procedure for the TCR beta libraries. These libraries came from three rounds of nested multiplex PCR. Amplification in the first two PCR rounds was performed using TRBV1-TRBV30 forward primers and a C-beta reverse primer for 10 cycles each. TCRdb recomputed calls from the multiplex PCR reads with MiXCR, one row per CDR3 protein. The sample has 120,000 or so distinct CDR3 sequences; 60% to 70% are singletons. RNA and DNA were co-extracted from around 20-30 mg of unsorted bulk tissue. Sequencing was carried out using liver tumor tissue from sampling region 1. Subset of the sample: tumor region T1, superior pole. The receptors originated from a woman in her sixties with primary liver carcinoma and hepatitis B virus infection.

Worth noting for this clonotype: Sequence at one end of the junction differs from germline and may be a read error. The chain employs TRBV7-9 and TRBJ2-1; 8 nucleotides align to TRBD1. CDR3 size: 14 residues. CDR1 and CDR2 from the germline V gene are SEHNR and FQNEAQ (reference sequence). CDR3 sequence (DNA): TGTGCCAGCAGCTTTAGGACAGGGCCCGGTGAGCAGCTCTTC. It is translated as CASSFRTGPGEQLF. Drawing the rest from reference TRBV7-9 and TRBJ2-1, the complete variable domain is DTGVSQNPRHKITKRGQNVTFRCDPISEHNRLYWYRQTLGQGPEFLTYFQNEAQLEKSRLLSDRFSAERPKGSFSTLEIQRTEQGDSAMYLCASSFRTGPGEQLFGPGTRLTVL.

The chain has TRBV19 and TRBJ2-1; possibly TRBD2 for D (5 bases). The CDR3 covers 17 residues. The V gene's germline CDR1 is LNHDA and CDR2 SQIVND (reference sequence). Trimming cost V 5 bases and J 4 bases, with 21 bases left between them. The CDR3, as DNA: TGTGCCAGTAGTGTTCGACAAATGGCTAGCTGGTACAATGAGCAGTTCTTC. Its protein is CASSVRQMASWYNEQFF.

V and J are TRBV12-3 or TRBV12-4 and TRBJ1-6, with D maybe TRBD1 (5 bases). CDR3 length: 13 amino acids. V was shortened by 7 bases and J by 9 bases, with 13 bases between the two germline ends. The DNA of the CDR3 is TGTGCCAGCATTTCGATGGGGGGTTCACCCCTCCACTTT. It yields the protein CASISMGGSPLHF.